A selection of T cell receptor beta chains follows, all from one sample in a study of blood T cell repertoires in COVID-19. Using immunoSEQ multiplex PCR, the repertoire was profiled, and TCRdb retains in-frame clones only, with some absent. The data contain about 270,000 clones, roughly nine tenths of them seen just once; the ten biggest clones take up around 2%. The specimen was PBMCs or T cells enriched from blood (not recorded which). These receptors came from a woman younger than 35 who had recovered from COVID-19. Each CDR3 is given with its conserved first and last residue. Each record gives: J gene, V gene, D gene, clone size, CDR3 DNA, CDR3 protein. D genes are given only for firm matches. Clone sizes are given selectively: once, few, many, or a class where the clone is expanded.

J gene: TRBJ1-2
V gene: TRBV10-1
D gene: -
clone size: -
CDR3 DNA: TGCGCCAGCAGCGACTCGGATGGCTACACCTTC
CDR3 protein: CASSDSDGYTF

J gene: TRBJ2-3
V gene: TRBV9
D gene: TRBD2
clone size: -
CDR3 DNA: TGTGCCAGCAGCGTAGACGGGGGGAGCACAGATACGCAGTATTTT
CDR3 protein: CASSVDGGSTDTQYF

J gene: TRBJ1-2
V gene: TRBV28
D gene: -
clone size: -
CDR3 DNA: TGTGCCAGCAGTTCTTATACCAGGATTGGTGGCTACACCTTC
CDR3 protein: CASSSYTRIGGYTF

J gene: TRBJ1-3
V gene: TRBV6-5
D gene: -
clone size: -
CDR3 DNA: TGTGCCAGCAGTTTCCGGAGCCACCCGGCTGGAAACACCATATATTTT
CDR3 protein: CASSFRSHPAGNTIYF

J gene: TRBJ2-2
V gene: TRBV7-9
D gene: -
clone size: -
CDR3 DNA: TGTGCCAGCAGCTCGAACTACAGGGAGAACACCGGGGAGCTGTTTTTT
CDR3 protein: CASSSNYRENTGELFF

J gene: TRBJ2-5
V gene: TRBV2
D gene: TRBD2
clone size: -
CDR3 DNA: TGTGCCAGCAGTGAAACCTTAGCGGGGACGGAGACCCAGTACTTC
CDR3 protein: CASSETLAGTETQYF

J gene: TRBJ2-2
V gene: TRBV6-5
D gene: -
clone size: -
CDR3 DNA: TGTGCCAGCAGTTACTTGCGGGGCAACACCGGGGAGCTGTTTTTT
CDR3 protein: CASSYLRGNTGELFF

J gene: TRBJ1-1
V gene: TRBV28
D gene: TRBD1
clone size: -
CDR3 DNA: TGTGCCAGCAGTTCCGGACAGGGGTACACTGAAGCTTTCTTT
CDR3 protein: CASSSGQGYTEAFF

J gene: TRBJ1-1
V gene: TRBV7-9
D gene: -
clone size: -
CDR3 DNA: TGTGCCAGCAGCTTAGTAAACACTGAAGCTTTCTTT
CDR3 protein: CASSLVNTEAFF

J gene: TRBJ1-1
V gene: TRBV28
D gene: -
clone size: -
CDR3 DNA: TGTGCCAGCAGTTTAAGGGGGGGTGAAGCTTTCTTT
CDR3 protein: CASSLRGGEAFF

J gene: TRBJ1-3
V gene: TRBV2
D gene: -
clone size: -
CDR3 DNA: TGTGCCAGCAGTGAAGTCAATGATTGGGAGTTTGGAAACACCATATATTTT
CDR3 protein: CASSEVNDWEFGNTIYF

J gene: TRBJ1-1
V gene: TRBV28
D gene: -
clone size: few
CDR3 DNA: TGTGCCAGCCGGGGAAGGCCTGAAGCTTTCTTT
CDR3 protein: CASRGRPEAFF

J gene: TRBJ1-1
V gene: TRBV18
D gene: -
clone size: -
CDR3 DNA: TGTGCCAGCTCACCAGTTAACAGTCCGAACACTGAAGCTTTCTTT
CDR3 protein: CASSPVNSPNTEAFF

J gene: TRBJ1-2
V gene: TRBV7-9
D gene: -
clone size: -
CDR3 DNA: TGTGCCAGCAGCTTAGAAGGGGGTGGCTACACCTTC
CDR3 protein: CASSLEGGGYTF

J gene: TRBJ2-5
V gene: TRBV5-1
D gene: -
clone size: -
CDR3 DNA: TGCGCCAGCAGAACCGGAGGGTCGGAGACCCAGTACTTC
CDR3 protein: CASRTGGSETQYF

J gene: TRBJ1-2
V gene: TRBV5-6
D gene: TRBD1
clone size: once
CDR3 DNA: TGTGCCAGCAGCCCTCTAGGGACAGGGTACAAGGATGGCTACACCTTC
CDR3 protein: CASSPLGTGYKDGYTF

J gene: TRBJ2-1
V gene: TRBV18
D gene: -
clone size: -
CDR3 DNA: TGTGCCAGCTCACCATTAAATTCCCCCCGGGATGAGCAGTTCTTC
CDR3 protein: CASSPLNSPRDEQFF

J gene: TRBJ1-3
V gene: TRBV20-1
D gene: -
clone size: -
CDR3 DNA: TGCAGTGCCAGTCGTGCGACAAGCGGAAACACCATATATTTT
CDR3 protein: CSASRATSGNTIYF

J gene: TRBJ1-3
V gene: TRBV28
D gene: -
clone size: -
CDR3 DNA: TGTGCCAGCAGTGACAGCTCTGGAAACACCATATATTTT
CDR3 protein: CASSDSSGNTIYF

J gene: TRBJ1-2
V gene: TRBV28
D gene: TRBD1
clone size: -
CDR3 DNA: TGTGCCAGCACTGTGACAGGGGACTATGGCTACACCTTC
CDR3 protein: CASTVTGDYGYTF

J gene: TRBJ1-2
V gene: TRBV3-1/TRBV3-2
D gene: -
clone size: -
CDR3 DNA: TGTGCCAGCAGCCCTTTACTGGCGGGACACTATGGCTACACCTTC
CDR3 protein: CASSPLLAGHYGYTF

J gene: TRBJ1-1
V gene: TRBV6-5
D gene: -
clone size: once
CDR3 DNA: TGTGCCAGCTGGAGCAGTATGAACACTGAAGCTTTCTTT
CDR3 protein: CASWSSMNTEAFF

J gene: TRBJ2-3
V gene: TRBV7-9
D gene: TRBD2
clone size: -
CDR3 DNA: TGTGCCAGCAGTCAACTAGCGGGGCGCACAGATACGCAGTATTTT
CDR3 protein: CASSQLAGRTDTQYF

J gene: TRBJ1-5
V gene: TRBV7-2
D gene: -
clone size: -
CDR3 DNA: TGTGCCAGCAGCCCCCGGACAGTTAATAGCAATCAGCCCCAGCATTTT
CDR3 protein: CASSPRTVNSNQPQHF

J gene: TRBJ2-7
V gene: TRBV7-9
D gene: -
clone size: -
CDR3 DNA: TGTGCCAGCAGCCGATTACAGGGCGAGCAGTACTTC
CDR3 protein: CASSRLQGEQYF

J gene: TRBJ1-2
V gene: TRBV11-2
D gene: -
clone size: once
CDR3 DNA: TGTGCCAGCAGCTTAGCGGGGATCTATGGCTACACCTTC
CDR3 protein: CASSLAGIYGYTF

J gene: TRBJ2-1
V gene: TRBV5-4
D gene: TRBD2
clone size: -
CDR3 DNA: TGTGCCAGCAGCTCGTTAGCGGGGGGTTCCTACAATGAGCAGTTCTTC
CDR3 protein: CASSSLAGGSYNEQFF

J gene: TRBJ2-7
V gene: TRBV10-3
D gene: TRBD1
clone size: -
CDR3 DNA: TGTGCCATCAGTGGACAGGGGTCCTACGAGCAGTACTTC
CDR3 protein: CAISGQGSYEQYF

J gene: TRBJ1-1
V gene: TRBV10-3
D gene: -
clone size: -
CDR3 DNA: TGTGCCACCGGTATTCAGAACACTGAAGCTTTCTTT
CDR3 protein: CATGIQNTEAFF

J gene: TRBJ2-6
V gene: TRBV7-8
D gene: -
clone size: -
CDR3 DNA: TGTGCCAGCCCCATCGTGGAGGTGTATGGGGCCAACGTCCTGACTTTC
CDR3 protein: CASPIVEVYGANVLTF

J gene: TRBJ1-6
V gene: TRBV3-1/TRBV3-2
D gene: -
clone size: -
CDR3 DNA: TGTGCCAGCAGCCAGGGAGGAGACTATAATTCACCCCTCCACTTT
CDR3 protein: CASSQGGDYNSPLHF

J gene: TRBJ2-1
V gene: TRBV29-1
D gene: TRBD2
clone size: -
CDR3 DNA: TGCAGCTACATGGCGGGGGATTCCTACAATGAGCAGTTCTTC
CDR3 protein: CSYMAGDSYNEQFF

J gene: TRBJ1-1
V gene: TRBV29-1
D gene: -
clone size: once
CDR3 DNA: TGCAGCGTTTCACAGGGATTGAACACTGAAGCTTTCTTT
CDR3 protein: CSVSQGLNTEAFF

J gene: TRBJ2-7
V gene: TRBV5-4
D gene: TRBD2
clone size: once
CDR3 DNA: TGTGCCAGCAGCCTACCTTTGGGTAGCGGGGGTTACGAGCAGTACTTC
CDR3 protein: CASSLPLGSGGYEQYF

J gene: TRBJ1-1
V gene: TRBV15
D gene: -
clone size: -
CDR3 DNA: TGTGCCACGCAAAGGGGAGGAACATCTGAAGCTTTCTTT
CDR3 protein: CATQRGGTSEAFF

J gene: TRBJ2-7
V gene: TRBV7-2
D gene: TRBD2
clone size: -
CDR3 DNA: TGTGCCAGCAGCCTAAGACTAGCGGGCTACGAGCAGTACTTC
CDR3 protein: CASSLRLAGYEQYF

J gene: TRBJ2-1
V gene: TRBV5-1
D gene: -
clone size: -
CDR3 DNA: TGCGCCAGCACCCAGTCGGGTTCCTTCGCTACAAATGAGCAGTTCTTC
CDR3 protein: CASTQSGSFATNEQFF

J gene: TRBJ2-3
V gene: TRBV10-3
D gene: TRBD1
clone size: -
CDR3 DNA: TGTGCCATCAGTGCCGGGACAGATTTCACAGATACGCAGTATTTT
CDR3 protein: CAISAGTDFTDTQYF

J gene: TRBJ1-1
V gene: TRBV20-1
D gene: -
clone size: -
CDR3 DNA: TGCAGTGCTAGTACAGGAACGAACACTGAAGCTTTCTTT
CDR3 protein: CSASTGTNTEAFF

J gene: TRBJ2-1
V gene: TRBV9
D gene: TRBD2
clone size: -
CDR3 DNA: TGTGCCAGCAGCGGACGGGGGGACTCGAGCTCCTACAATGAGCAGTTCTTC
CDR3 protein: CASSGRGDSSSYNEQFF

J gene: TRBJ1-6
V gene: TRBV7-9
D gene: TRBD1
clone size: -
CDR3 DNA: TGTGCCAGCAGCCTTACAGGGGAAGAAAATTCACCCCTCCACTTT
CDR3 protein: CASSLTGEENSPLHF

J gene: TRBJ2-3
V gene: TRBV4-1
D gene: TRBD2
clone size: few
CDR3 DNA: TGCGCCAGCAGCCCGAACGAAGCAAGCGGGGGGACAGATACGCAGTATTTT
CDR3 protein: CASSPNEASGGTDTQYF

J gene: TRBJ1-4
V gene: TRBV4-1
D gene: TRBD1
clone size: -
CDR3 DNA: TGCGCCAGCAGCCAGACAGGGAGAGATGAAAAACTGTTTTTT
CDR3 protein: CASSQTGRDEKLFF

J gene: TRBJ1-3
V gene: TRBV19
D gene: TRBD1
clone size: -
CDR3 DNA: TGTGCCAGTAGTAGGGGACAGGGTCAAAAGGGTGGAAACACCATATATTTT
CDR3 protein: CASSRGQGQKGGNTIYF

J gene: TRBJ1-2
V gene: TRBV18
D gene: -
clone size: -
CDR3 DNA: TGTGCCAGCTCAACAGAATATGGCTACACCTTC
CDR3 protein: CASSTEYGYTF

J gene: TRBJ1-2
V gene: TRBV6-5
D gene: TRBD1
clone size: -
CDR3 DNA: TGTGCCAGCAGTTACGTTGGGACAGGGGTGTCGTGGGGCTACACCTTC
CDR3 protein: CASSYVGTGVSWGYTF

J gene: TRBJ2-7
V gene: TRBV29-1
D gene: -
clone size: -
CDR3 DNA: TGCAGCGTTGATGAGGGGGAATACGAGCAGTACTTC
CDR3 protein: CSVDEGEYEQYF

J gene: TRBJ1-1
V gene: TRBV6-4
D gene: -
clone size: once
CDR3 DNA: TGTGCCAGCAACCTCGACACCCTGGGTGAAGCTTTCTTT
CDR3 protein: CASNLDTLGEAFF

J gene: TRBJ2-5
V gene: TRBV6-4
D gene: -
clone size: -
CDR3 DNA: TGTGCCAGCAGTGACTCAGGGGGTGGCGGCCAAGAGACCCAGTACTTC
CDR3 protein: CASSDSGGGGQETQYF

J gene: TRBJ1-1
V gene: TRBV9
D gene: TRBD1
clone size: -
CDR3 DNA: TGTGCCAGCAGCGTAGTAGCAGGGGGCGTCGCTGAAGCTTTCTTT
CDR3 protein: CASSVVAGGVAEAFF

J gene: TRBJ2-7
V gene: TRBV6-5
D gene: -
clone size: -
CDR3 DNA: TGTGCCAGCAAAGGAGTCGGTACCTACGAGCAGTACTTC
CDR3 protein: CASKGVGTYEQYF

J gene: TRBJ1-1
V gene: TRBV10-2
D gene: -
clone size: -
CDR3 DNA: TGCGCCAGCAGTGACCTCGGGGGGAGCGTCGCTGAAGCTTTCTTT
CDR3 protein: CASSDLGGSVAEAFF

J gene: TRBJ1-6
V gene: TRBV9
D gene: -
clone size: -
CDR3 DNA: TGTGCCAGCAGCGTAGGGCGGCAGGGCGAAATGTATAATTCACCCCTCCACTTT
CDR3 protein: CASSVGRQGEMYNSPLHF